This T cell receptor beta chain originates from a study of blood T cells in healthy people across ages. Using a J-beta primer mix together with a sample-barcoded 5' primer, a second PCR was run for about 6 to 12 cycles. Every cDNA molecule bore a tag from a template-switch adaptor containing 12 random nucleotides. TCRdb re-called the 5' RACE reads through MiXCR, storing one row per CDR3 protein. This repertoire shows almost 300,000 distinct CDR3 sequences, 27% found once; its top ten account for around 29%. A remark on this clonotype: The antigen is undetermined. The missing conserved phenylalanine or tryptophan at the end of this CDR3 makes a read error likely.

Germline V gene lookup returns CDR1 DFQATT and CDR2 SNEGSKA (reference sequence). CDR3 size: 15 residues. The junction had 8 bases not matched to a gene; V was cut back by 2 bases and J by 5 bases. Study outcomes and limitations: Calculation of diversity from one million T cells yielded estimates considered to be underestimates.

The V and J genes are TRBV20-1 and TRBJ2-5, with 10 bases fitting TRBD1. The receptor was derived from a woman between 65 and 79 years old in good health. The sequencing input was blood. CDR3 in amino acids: CSARYGTGVWETQYS. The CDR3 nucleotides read TGCAGTGCTAGATACGGGACAGGGGTTTGGGAGACCCAGTACTCC.